A selection of T cell receptor beta chains follows, all from one sample in a study of T-cell reconstitution after alpha-beta-depleted transplantation in children. TCRdb redid the calling of the PCR reads with MiXCR, one entry per CDR3 protein. Here the sample spans hundreds of thousands of distinct CDR3 sequences, about 16% being singletons. The starting material was PBMCs from the stem cell graft donor, obtained from the stem cell graft. Receptor source: a human donor who donated a stem cell graft to a child with acute lymphoblastic leukemia. Each CDR3 is given with its conserved first and last residue. Each record gives: D gene, J gene, clone size, V gene, CDR3 DNA, CDR3 protein. The D gene is left open where the match is weak. The listing skips clone size in some rows; elsewhere it reads once, few, many or a size class.

. | TRBJ2-7 | . | TRBV28 | TGTGCCAGCGGGTTTGAGGTGAAGGGTCCTAGCTCCTACGAGCAGTACTTC | CASGFEVKGPSSYEQYF
TRBD1 | TRBJ2-5 | . | TRBV12-3/TRBV12-4 | TGTGCCAGCAGTTTAGGTATCGGACAGGGAACAGAGACCCAGTACTTC | CASSLGIGQGTETQYF
. | TRBJ1-4 | . | TRBV15 | TGTGCCACCGGGGAGGCCGGAAAACTGTTTTTT | CATGEAGKLFF
. | TRBJ1-6 | . | TRBV12-3/TRBV12-4 | TGTGCCAGCAGTTTAAATGGGGCCAGGGGCAATTCACCCCTCCACTTT | CASSLNGARGNSPLHF
. | TRBJ2-1 | few | TRBV29-1 | TGCAGCGTTGAGGAACCCCCCAGCTTCGGCTTCAATGAGCAGTTCTTC | CSVEEPPSFGFNEQFF
. | TRBJ1-2 | . | TRBV6-5 | TGTGCCAGCAGTTACACTCTATCCGGACCCGAGGGCTATGGCTACACCTTC | CASSYTLSGPEGYGYTF
TRBD1 | TRBJ1-1 | few | TRBV19 | TGTGCCAGTAGTATGCCACAGGGGTTGAACACTGAAGCTTTCTTT | CASSMPQGLNTEAFF
TRBD2 | TRBJ2-7 | . | TRBV20-1 | TGCAGCGGACTAGCGGGAGGGCCACGAGAGCAGTACTTC | CSGLAGGPREQYF
TRBD1 | TRBJ1-4 | . | TRBV12-3/TRBV12-4 | TGTGCCAGCAGTCCGTTGGGACAGGGTGAAAAACTGTTTTTT | CASSPLGQGEKLFF
. | TRBJ2-3 | . | TRBV7-6 | TGTGCCAGCAGCCCTGCGATGAGGGCAGATACGCAGTATTTT | CASSPAMRADTQYF
. | TRBJ2-2 | . | TRBV5-1 | TGCGCCAGCAGCTTGGGACTCGGCCTTGCCACCGGGGAGCTGTTTTTT | CASSLGLGLATGELFF
TRBD2 | TRBJ2-7 | . | TRBV20-1 | TGCAGTGCCACGCGGTCGCCGGGAGGGCCCCCCTACGAGCAGTACTTC | CSATRSPGGPPYEQYF
TRBD2 | TRBJ2-5 | . | TRBV7-9 | TGTGCCGGCAGCGCCACCGTTAGCGGGAGGGAAGAGACCCAGTACTTC | CAGSATVSGREETQYF
. | TRBJ2-3 | . | TRBV20-1 | TGCAGTGCCGCCGGGGGAGCGGCGCAGTATTTT | CSAAGGAAQYF
. | TRBJ2-1 | few | TRBV2 | TGTGCCAGCAGTGAAGGGTACTCCTCCTCCTACAATGAGCAGTTCTTC | CASSEGYSSSYNEQFF
TRBD1 | TRBJ1-2 | . | TRBV5-6 | TGTGCCAGCAGCTTCCGGGACAGGGATGAATATGGCTACACCTTC | CASSFRDRDEYGYTF
TRBD1 | TRBJ2-3 | few | TRBV5-1 | TGCGCCAGCAGCTTAGGACAGGACGTGGATACGCAGTATTTT | CASSLGQDVDTQYF
. | TRBJ2-1 | . | TRBV5-1 | TGCGCCAGCAGCCACCTGACAGGAGCAGGGAGCGAGCAGTTCTTC | CASSHLTGAGSEQFF
TRBD1 | TRBJ1-1 | few | TRBV5-1 | TGCGCCAGCAGCCGGGGGGGACAGGGCGCTTTCTTT | CASSRGGQGAFF
TRBD2 | TRBJ2-7 | . | TRBV5-1 | TGCGCCAGCAGCTGGGGGACTAGCGGGAGTAGCGAGCAGTACTTC | CASSWGTSGSSEQYF